This T cell receptor beta chain was sequenced during a study of blood T cells in healthy people across ages. The CDR3 consists of 14 residues. Germline loops: CDR1 DFQATT, CDR2 SNEGSKA (reference sequence). This clonotype was seen a handful of times. Combining a sample-barcoded 5' primer with a J-beta primer mix, a second PCR ran for about 6 to 11 cycles. Each CDR3 protein is one row after TCRdb ran MiXCR on the 5' RACE reads. The top ten clones hold approximately 2.1% of a sample with about 1.8 million distinct CDR3 sequences, around 50% of them seen once. This TCR was recovered from a woman aged 40 to 49 in good health. This rearrangement joins TRBV20-1 to TRBJ2-5; tentative D call: TRBD1 (5 bases). The assigned J gene may be wrong: the sequence end matches TRBJ2-7 better. The sample consisted of blood. This CDR3 is CSAPPGREKNEQYF. DNA for the CDR3: TGCAGTGCTCCTCCGGGCAGGGAAAAAAACGAGCAGTACTTC.